The present T cell receptor (beta chain) was sequenced within a study of post-analysis software for immune sequencing data (dated by TCRdb to about 2015). Background for the entire study: Disease courses on record covered relapsing-remitting, secondary progressive and progressive-relapsing multiple sclerosis, though some patients had no subtype annotation. Patient repertoires were compared against ten to twelve previously published healthy control repertoires from donors aged roughly 6 to 26 years. A subset of samples was prepared in parallel using single-end sample barcoding, then pooled and co-amplified after Illumina adapter ligation. General findings and caveats noted by the study authors: The control group was slightly older than the multiple sclerosis patient group. Roughly 5 TRBV segments, including TRBV5-6, TRBV5-1 and TRBV20-1, were significantly more frequent in patients than controls. Direct clustering with F measure showed strong co-clustering of samples prepared in the same batch, prompting a batch-effect correction. Compared with controls, multiple sclerosis patients had significantly lower normalized Chao1 diversity, a finding suggesting substantial peripheral T-cell clonal expansion.

A remark on this clonotype: It lacks a known antigen. No base quality values were provided; no much bigger clone lies one nucleotide off.

Receptors were amplified or captured by PCR. Instrument on record: Illumina HiSeq 2500. To reduce PCR and sequencing biases, unique molecular identifiers were incorporated into the TCR beta cDNA libraries. Per 1 to 10 million input T cells, 500,000 or so cDNA molecules were obtained, such that each molecule approximated one T cell. The patient libraries were prepared and sequenced with the same protocol used for the earlier healthy control dataset. Samples belonging to the same batch were prepared together, multiplexed and sequenced on a shared HiSeq lane. The paper's processing steps were these. MIGEC handled the raw barcoded reads, throwing out single-read molecular identifier groups before consensus assembly and CDR3 extraction. VDJtools was used for post-analysis of the clonotype tables, and diversity was normalized by down-sampling every dataset to the size of the smallest sample. In repertoire overlap clustering, CDR3 amino acid sequences, but not nucleotide sequences, were matched to correct batch-related cross-sample contamination. TCRdb reprocessed the public reads (quality trimming at Q25 with fastp, clone calling with MiXCR) and kept in-frame beta chains. Each entry is one CDR3 protein sequence, shown with its most common DNA and genes. TCRdb, not the authors, supplied the V and J calls. Present in this sample are 350,000 to 500,000 distinct CDR3 sequences, 30% to 40% of which were seen just once. The ten biggest clones cover around 8% of the sample.

TCR beta repertoires were profiled from peripheral blood of 13 young patients with multiple sclerosis to demonstrate the VDJtools post-analysis software. The multiple sclerosis patients were children and adolescents between roughly 6 and 15 years of age. Counted from cysteine to phenylalanine, this CDR3 has 19 amino acids. Here the CDR3 DNA is all that survives: 57 bases in frame from base 1. From V the trimming removes 5 bases and from J it removes 1 base, while the gene matches leave 14 bases of the junction unaccounted for. The clonotype was recovered from a girl aged 2 to 10 with multiple sclerosis. Recombination connected TRBV12-3 or TRBV12-4 to TRBJ2-7, with 13 central nucleotides matching TRBD2. What was sequenced was blood. The CDR3 amino acid sequence is: CASSPYGTSGTIGSYEQYF. The nucleotides are TGTGCCAGCAGTCCCTATGGGACTAGCGGGACCATAGGGTCCTACGAGCAGTACTTC.